This T cell receptor beta chain derives from a study of CD8 T cells in ankylosing spondylitis. TCRdb recomputed calls from the 5' RACE reads with MiXCR, one row per CDR3 protein. The data contain about 340,000 distinct CDR3 sequences, approximately 15% of them singletons. This CDR3 comprises 17 residues. From germline, CDR1 is SEHNR and CDR2 FQNEAQ (reference sequence). The V segment lost 2 bases and the J segment 4 bases; nucleotides outside the gene matches: 9. Material for sequencing was blood, either unsorted or a sorted T cell fraction (not recorded which). This chain connects TRBV7-9 to TRBJ2-2; TRBD2 matches 8 bases. The sequence came from a male donor with ankylosing spondylitis or in good health (not recorded which). The CDR3 here is CASSLSPGGAPTGELFF. CDR3 nucleotides: TGTGCCAGCAGCTTATCTCCGGGAGGGGCGCCCACCGGGGAGCTGTTTTTT.